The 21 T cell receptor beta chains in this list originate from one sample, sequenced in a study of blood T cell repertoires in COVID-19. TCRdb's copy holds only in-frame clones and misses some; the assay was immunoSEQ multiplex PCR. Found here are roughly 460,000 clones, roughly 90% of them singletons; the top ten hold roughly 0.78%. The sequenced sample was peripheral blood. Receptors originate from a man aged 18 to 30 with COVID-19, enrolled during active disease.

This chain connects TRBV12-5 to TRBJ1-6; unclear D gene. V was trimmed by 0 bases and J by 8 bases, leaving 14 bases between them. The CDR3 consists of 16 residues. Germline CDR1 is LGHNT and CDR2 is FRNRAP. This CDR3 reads CASGLVLGRRDSPLHF. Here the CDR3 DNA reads TGTGCTAGTGGTTTGGTTTTGGGGAGGCGAGATTCACCCCTCCACTTT.

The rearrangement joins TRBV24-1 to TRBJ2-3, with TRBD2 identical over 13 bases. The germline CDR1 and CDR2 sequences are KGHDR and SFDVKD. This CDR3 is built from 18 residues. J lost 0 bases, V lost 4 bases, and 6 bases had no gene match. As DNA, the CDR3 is TGTGCCACCAGTGACCCCGGGACTAGCGGGACTAGCACAGATACGCAGTATTTT. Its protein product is CATSDPGTSGTSTDTQYF.

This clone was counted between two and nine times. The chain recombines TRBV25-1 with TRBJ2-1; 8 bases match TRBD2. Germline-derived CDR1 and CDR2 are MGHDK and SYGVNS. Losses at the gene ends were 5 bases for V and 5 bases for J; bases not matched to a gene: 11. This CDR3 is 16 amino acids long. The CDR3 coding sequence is TGTGCCAGCAGTACAAGACAGCGGGGGTCACACAATGAGCAGTTCTTC. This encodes CASSTRQRGSHNEQFF.

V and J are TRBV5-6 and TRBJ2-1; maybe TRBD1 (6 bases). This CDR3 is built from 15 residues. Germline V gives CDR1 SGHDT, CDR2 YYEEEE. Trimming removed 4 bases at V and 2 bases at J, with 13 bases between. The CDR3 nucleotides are TGTGCCAGCAGCGCTCTCCGGGACACCTACAATGAGCAGTTCTTC. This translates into CASSALRDTYNEQFF.

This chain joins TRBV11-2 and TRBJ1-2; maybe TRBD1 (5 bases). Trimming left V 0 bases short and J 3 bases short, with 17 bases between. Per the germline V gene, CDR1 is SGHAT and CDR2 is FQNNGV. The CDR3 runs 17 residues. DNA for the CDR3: TGTGCCAGCAGCTTAGATGATACCAGACAGACCCACTATGGCTACACCTTC. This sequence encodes CASSLDDTRQTHYGYTF.

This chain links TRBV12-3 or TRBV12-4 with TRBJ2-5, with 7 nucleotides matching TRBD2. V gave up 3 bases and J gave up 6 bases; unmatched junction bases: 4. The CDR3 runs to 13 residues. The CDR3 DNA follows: TGTGCCAGCAGTTTGCGGGGGTTGAAGACCCAGTACTTC. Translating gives CASSLRGLKTQYF.

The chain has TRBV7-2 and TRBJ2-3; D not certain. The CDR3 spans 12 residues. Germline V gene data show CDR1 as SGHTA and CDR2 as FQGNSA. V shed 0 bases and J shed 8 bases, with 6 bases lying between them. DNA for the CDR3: TGTGCCAGCAGCTTAGCGCTAGTTACGCAGTATTTT. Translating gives CASSLALVTQYF.

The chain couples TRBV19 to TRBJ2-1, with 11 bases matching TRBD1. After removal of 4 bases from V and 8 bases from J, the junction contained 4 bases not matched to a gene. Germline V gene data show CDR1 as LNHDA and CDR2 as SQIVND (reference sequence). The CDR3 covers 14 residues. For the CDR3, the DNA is TGTGCCAGTAGTACCCGGACAGGGGGCGATGAGCAGTTCTTC. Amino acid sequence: CASSTRTGGDEQFF.

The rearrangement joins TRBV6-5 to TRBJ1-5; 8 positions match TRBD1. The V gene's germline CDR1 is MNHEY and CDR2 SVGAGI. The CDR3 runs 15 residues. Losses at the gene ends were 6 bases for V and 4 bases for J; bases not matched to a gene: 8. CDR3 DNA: TGTGCCAGCAGAAGCGACAGGGGTCTTAATCAGCCCCAGCATTTT. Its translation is CASRSDRGLNQPQHF.

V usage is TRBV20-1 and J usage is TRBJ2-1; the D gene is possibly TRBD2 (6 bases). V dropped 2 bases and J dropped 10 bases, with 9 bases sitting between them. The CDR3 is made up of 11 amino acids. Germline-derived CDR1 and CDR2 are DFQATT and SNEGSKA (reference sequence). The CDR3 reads CSARRRGEQFF. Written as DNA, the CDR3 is TGCAGTGCTAGAAGGAGGGGAGAGCAGTTCTTC.

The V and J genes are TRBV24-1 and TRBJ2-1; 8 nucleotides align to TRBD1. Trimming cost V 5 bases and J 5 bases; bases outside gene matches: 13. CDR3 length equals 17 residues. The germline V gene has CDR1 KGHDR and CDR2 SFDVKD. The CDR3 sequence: CATSVAIGDRNDNEQFF. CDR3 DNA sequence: TGTGCCACCAGTGTTGCCATTGGGGACAGGAACGACAATGAGCAGTTCTTC.

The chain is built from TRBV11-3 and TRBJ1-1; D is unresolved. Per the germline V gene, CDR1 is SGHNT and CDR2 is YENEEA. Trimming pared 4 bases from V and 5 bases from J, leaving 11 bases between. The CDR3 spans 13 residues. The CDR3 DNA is TGTGCCAGCAGCTCGCTCGGTTGGACTGAAGCTTTCTTT. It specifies CASSSLGWTEAFF.

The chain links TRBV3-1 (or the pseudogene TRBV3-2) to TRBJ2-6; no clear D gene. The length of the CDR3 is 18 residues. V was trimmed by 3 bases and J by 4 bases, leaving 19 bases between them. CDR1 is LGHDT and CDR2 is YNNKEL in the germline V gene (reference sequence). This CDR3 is CASSHALSVLRGANVLTF. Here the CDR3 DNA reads TGTGCCAGCAGCCATGCACTGTCGGTACTGCGCGGGGCCAACGTCCTGACTTTC.

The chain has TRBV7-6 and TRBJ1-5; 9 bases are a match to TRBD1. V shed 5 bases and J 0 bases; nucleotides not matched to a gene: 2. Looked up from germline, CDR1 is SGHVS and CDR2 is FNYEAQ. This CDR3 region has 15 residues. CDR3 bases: TGTGCCAGCAGCCCGGGACAGGGTAGCAATCAGCCCCAGCATTTT. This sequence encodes CASSPGQGSNQPQHF. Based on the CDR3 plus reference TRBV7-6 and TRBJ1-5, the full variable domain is GAGVSQSPRYKVTKRGQDVALRCDPISGHVSLYWYRQALGQGPEFLTYFNYEAQQDKSGLPNDRFSAERPEGSISTLTIQRTEQRDSAMYRCASSPGQGSNQPQHFGDGTRLSIL.

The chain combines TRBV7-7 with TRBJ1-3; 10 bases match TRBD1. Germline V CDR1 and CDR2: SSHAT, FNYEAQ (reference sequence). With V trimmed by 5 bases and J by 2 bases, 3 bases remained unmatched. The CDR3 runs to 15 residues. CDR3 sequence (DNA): TGTGCCAGCAGCCAAGGACAGGGGGCTGGAAACACCATATATTTT. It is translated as CASSQGQGAGNTIYF.

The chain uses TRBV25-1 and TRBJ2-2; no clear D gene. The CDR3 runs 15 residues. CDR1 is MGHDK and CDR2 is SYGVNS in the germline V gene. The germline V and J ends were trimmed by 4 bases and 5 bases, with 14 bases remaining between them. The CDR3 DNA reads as TGTGCCAGCAGTGGGGCCCAGATTTTAACCGGGGAGCTGTTTTTT. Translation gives CASSGAQILTGELFF.

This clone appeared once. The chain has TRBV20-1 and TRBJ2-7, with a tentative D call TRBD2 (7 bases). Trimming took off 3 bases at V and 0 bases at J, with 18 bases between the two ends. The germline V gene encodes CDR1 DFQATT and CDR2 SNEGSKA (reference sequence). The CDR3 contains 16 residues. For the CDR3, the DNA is TGCAGTGCTAGTCCCCGAGGGGGAGGGAGCTCCTACGAGCAGTACTTC. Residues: CSASPRGGGSSYEQYF.

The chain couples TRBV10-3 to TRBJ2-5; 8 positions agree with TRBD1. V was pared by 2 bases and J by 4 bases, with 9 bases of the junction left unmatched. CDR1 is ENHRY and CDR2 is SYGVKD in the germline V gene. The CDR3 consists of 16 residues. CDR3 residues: CAISEGQGGLGETQYF. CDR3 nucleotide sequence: TGTGCCATCAGTGAGGGACAGGGCGGCCTAGGAGAGACCCAGTACTTC.

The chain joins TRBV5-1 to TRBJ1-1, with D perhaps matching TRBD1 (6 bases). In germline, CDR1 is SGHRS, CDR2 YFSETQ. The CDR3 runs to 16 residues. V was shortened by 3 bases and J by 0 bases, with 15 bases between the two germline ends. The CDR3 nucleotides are TGCGCCAGCAGCTCCTCCTCCGGGACACTGAACACTGAAGCTTTCTTT. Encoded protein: CASSSSSGTLNTEAFF.

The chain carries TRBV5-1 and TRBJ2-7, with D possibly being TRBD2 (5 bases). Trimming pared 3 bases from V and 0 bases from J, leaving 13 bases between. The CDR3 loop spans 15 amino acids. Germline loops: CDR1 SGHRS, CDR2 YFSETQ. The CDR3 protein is CASSWKERASYEQYF. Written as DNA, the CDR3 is TGCGCCAGCAGCTGGAAGGAGAGGGCCTCCTACGAGCAGTACTTC.

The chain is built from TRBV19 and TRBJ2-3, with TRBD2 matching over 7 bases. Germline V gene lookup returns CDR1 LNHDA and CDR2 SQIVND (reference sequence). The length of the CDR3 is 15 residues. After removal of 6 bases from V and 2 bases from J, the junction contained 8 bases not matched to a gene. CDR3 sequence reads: CASRVGLAATDTQYF. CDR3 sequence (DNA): TGTGCCAGTAGGGTGGGGCTAGCGGCCACAGATACGCAGTATTTT.